Detailed here is one TCR beta chain. This sample was included in a study of T cell changes during pregnancy in multiple sclerosis. Sequenced by immunoSEQ multiplex PCR; TCRdb stores in-frame clones only, minus some. Of tens of thousands of clones listed, 92% were seen once; the top ten hold approximately 2%. The CDR3 sequence is 16 residues long. Germline CDR1 is SGHTA and CDR2 is FQGNSA. V trimming: 1 base; J trimming: 6 bases; junction bases outside the gene matches: 5. This sample comprised peripheral blood, obtained in the third trimester of pregnancy. This receptor was obtained from a female donor in good health, enrolled as a control in a pregnancy study. V gene TRBV7-2 combines with J gene TRBJ2-3; 12 nucleotides match TRBD2. The CDR3 reads CASSLGPSGGADTQYF. DNA for the CDR3: TGTGCCAGCAGCTTAGGGCCTAGCGGGGGGGCCGATACGCAGTATTTT. Complete variable domain (other parts from reference TRBV7-2 and TRBJ2-3): GAGVSQSPSNKVTEKGKDVELRCDPISGHTALYWYRQSLGQGLEFLIYFQGNSAPDKSGLPSDRFSAERTGGSVSTLTIQRTQQEDSAVYLCASSLGPSGGADTQYFGPGTRLTVL.